These 17 T cell receptor beta chains originate from one sample sequenced in a study of tumour-infiltrating T cells in Burkitt lymphoma. Profiled with immunoSEQ multiplex PCR; TCRdb holds only in-frame clones, not every one. The sample has fewer than 5,000 clones; around 15% are singletons. Sequencing was carried out using tumor tissue. The receptors shown here come from a human donor with diffuse large B-cell lymphoma. Some clones in this sample may be carry-over from other donors' samples.

This clone was seen a few times. V is TRBV5-4 and J is TRBJ2-7; 8 bases match TRBD1. Germline trimming cut 4 bases from V and 4 bases from J; bases unmatched to any gene: 1. Germline lookup yields CDR1 SGHNT and CDR2 YYREEE (reference sequence). The CDR3 covers 12 residues. The CDR3 sequence: CASSRQGYEQYF. The CDR3 DNA sequence: TGTGCCAGCAGCCGACAGGGGTACGAGCAGTACTTC.

This clone is medium-sized by share. The V gene is TRBV27, the J gene TRBJ2-3, with a possible D match to TRBD2 (6 bases). The germline CDR1 and CDR2 sequences are MNHEY and SMNVEV (reference sequence). CDR3 size: 14 residues. V lost 6 bases and J lost 4, with 14 bases in between. The DNA for the CDR3 is TGTGCCAGCAGCCCCGGGAGTAGGTCAGATACGCAGTATTTT. It encodes CASSPGSRSDTQYF.

This clone was recorded a few times. The rearrangement links TRBV6-9 to TRBJ1-4; D possibly corresponds to TRBD1 (5 bases). The CDR3 runs to 15 residues. Trimming took off 2 bases at V and 4 bases at J, with 11 bases between the two ends. Germline CDR1 reads MNHGY; CDR2 reads SVAAGI. The CDR3 DNA reads TGTGCCAGCAGTTATCCTCCAAGGGGTAATGAAAAACTGTTTTTT. It specifies CASSYPPRGNEKLFF.

The CDR3 region is CASSLGGAASYEQYF. In DNA form, the CDR3 reads TGTGCCAGCAGTTTAGGAGGGGCGGCCTCCTACGAGCAGTACTTC. The gene calls are TRBV28 and TRBJ2-7; perhaps TRBD2 as D (6 bases). V shed 2 bases and J shed 0 bases, with 11 bases lying between them. Germline values: CDR1 MDHEN, CDR2 SYDVKM. The length of the CDR3 is 15 residues.

This clone came up a few times. The chain recombines TRBV5-6 with TRBJ1-2; possibly TRBD1 for D (6 bases). Germline-derived CDR1 and CDR2 are SGHDT and YYEEEE. CDR3 size: 16 residues. V was cut by 5 bases and J by 4 bases, with 21 bases left in between. The CDR3 DNA is TGTGCCAGCAGTTACAATCCGTCTTGGGGGCTCTATGGCTACACCTTC. This codes for CASSYNPSWGLYGYTF.

This rearrangement joins TRBV19 to TRBJ2-2, with 9 bases lining up with TRBD2. With 3 bases clipped from V and 7 bases from J, the junction kept 9 bases outside the gene matches. Per the germline V gene, CDR1 is LNHDA and CDR2 is SQIVND (reference sequence). There are 16 residues in the CDR3. The CDR3 loop is CASSIVAGGPRGELFF. The CDR3 DNA reads as TGTGCCAGTAGTATCGTGGCGGGGGGGCCTCGCGGGGAGCTGTTTTTT.

The rearrangement joins TRBV10-3 to TRBJ1-4, with D unresolved. Germline values: CDR1 ENHRY, CDR2 SYGVKD. V was cut by 10 bases and J by 0 bases, with 6 bases left in between. This CDR3 region has 12 residues. Here the CDR3 reads CATGTTNEKLFF. The DNA of the CDR3 is TGTGCCACCGGGACAACTAATGAAAAACTGTTTTTT.

In this sample, this clone turned up a few times. V usage is TRBV7-3 and J usage is TRBJ2-3, with D maybe TRBD1 (6 bases). Germline CDR1 reads SGHTA; CDR2 reads FQGTGA. This CDR3 is built from 15 residues. The V end lost 4 bases, the J end lost 0 bases, and 11 bases lay between the germline ends. The CDR3 nucleotides are TGTGCCAGCAGCTCTACAGGGAGCAGCACAGATACGCAGTATTTT. This sequence encodes CASSSTGSSTDTQYF.

This clone was counted a few times. The chain uses TRBV10-3 and TRBJ1-2; 9 bases match TRBD1. This CDR3 is built from 14 residues. J lost 3 bases, V lost 10 bases, and 9 bases had no gene match. Per the germline V gene, CDR1 is ENHRY and CDR2 is SYGVKD. CDR3 amino acids: CASRPGTGYYGYTF. CDR3 DNA: TGTGCCAGCAGGCCCGGGACAGGGTACTATGGCTACACCTTC.

This rearrangement joins TRBV5-6 to TRBJ1-1; no clear D. CDR3 length: 19 residues. Germline assignment: CDR1 SGHDT and CDR2 YYEEEE. Trimming pared 0 bases from V and 1 base from J, leaving 22 bases between. The CDR3 region is CASSLEELSRQKGNTEAFF. The DNA for the CDR3 is TGTGCCAGCAGCTTGGAGGAACTCTCCCGCCAAAAAGGGAACACTGAAGCTTTCTTT.

The rearrangement links TRBV9 to TRBJ2-1; 8 nucleotides match TRBD2. CDR3 size: 16 residues. From germline, CDR1 is SGDLS and CDR2 YYNGEE. V shed 1 base and J 5 bases; nucleotides not matched to a gene: 8. The CDR3 sequence is CASSVSAGRADNEQFF. The CDR3 nucleotides read TGTGCCAGCAGCGTATCTGCCGGGAGGGCCGACAATGAGCAGTTCTTC.

This clone was seen a few times. The chain joins TRBV7-9 to TRBJ2-7, with 7 bases identical to TRBD1. CDR1 is SEHNR, CDR2 FQNEAQ, per germline (reference sequence). Germline trimming cut 1 base from V and 3 bases from J; bases unmatched to any gene: 6. There are 15 residues in the CDR3. The CDR3 nucleotides are TGTGCCAGCAGCTTAGAAGGGGGCGAGAACTACGAGCAGTACTTC. The encoded protein is CASSLEGGENYEQYF.

The chain joins TRBV7-6 to TRBJ2-1; D unclear. CDR1 SGHVS and CDR2 FNYEAQ come from the germline V gene. The CDR3 is made up of 13 amino acids. V lost 1 base, J lost 9 bases, and 10 bases lay in between. The CDR3 reads CASSLGGVGEQFF. The CDR3 DNA reads TGTGCCAGCAGCTTAGGAGGTGTTGGTGAGCAGTTCTTC.

There are a few counts of this clone. The V and J genes are TRBV19 and TRBJ1-5, with TRBD1 as a possible D gene (5 bases). CDR1 is LNHDA and CDR2 is SQIVND in the germline V gene (reference sequence). This CDR3 has 13 amino acids. The germline V and J ends were trimmed by 0 bases and 9 bases, with 9 bases remaining between them. The CDR3 region is CASSIDGGRPQHF. The DNA of the CDR3 is TGTGCCAGTAGTATAGACGGGGGGAGGCCCCAGCATTTT.

The table lists this clone with a few counts. The chain is built from TRBV28 and TRBJ2-3, with D perhaps matching TRBD2 (6 bases). CDR3 length: 15 amino acids. The germline V gene has CDR1 MDHEN and CDR2 SYDVKM. The V gene lost 4 bases and the J gene lost 4 bases, with 15 bases spanning the gap. CDR3 sequence reads: CASSWLQRVPDTQYF. CDR3 nucleotides: TGTGCCAGCAGTTGGCTCCAGCGGGTTCCAGATACGCAGTATTTT.

This clone turned up a few times. The V call is TRBV28, the J call TRBJ1-5; 9 bases line up with TRBD1. CDR1 and CDR2 (germline): MDHEN, SYDVKM. The CDR3 consists of 18 residues. With V trimmed by 5 bases and J by 1 base, 12 bases remained unmatched. The CDR3 bases are TGTGCCAGCAGTCTGTTCCGGGACAGGGTTAGGAGCAATCAGCCCCAGCATTTT. It codes for CASSLFRDRVRSNQPQHF.

This clone was seen more than once but under ten times. The CDR3 DNA is TGTGCCAGCAGTTCCGGGTACAATAGCAATCAGCCCCAGCATTTT. Translated: CASSSGYNSNQPQHF. The J gene is TRBJ1-5, the V gene TRBV28; D call uncertain. CDR3 length: 15 residues. Trimming removed 4 bases from V and 0 bases from J, with 10 bases in between. Germline CDR1 reads MDHEN; CDR2 reads SYDVKM.